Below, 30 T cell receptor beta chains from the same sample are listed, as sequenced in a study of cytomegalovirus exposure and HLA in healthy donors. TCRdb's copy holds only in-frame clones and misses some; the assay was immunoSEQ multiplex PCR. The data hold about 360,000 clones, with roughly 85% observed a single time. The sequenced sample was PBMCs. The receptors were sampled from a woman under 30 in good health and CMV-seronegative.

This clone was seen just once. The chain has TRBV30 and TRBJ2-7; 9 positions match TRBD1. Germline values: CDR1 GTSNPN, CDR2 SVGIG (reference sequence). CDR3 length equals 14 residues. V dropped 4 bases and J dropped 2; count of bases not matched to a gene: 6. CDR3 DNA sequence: TGTGCCTGGAATCGACAGGGGGGGCCCTACGAGCAGTACTTC. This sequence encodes CAWNRQGGPYEQYF.

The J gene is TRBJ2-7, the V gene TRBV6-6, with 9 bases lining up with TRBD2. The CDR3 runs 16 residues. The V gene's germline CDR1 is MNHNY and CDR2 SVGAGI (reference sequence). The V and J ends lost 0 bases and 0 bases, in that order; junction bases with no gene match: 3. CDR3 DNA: TGTGCCAGCAGTTACTCCCTAGCGGGGCCCTCCTACGAGCAGTACTTC. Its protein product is CASSYSLAGPSYEQYF.

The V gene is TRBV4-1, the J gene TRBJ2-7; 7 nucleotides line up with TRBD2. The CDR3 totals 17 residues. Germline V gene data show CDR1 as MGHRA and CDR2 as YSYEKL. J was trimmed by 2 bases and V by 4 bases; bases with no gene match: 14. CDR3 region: CASSPSSSSGSPYEQYF. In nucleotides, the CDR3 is TGCGCCAGCAGCCCCTCTTCCAGTAGCGGGTCTCCCTACGAGCAGTACTTC.

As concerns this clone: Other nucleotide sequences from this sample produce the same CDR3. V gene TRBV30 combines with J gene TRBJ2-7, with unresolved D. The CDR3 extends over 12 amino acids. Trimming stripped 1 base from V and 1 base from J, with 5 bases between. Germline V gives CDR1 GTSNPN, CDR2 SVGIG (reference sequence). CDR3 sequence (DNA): TGTGCCTGGAGTGCGTCTTCCTACGAGCAGTACTTC. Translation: CAWSASSYEQYF.

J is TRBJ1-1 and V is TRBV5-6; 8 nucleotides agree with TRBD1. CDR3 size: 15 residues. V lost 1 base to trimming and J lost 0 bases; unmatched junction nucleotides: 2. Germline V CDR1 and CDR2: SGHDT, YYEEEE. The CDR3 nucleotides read TGTGCCAGCAGCTTGCCAGGGGGCCTGAACACTGAAGCTTTCTTT. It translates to CASSLPGGLNTEAFF. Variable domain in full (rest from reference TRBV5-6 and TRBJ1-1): DAGVTQSPTHLIKTRGQQVTLRCSPKSGHDTVSWYQQALGQGPQFIFQYYEEEERQRGNFPDRFSGHQFPNYSSELNVNALLLGDSALYLCASSLPGGLNTEAFFGQGTRLTVV.

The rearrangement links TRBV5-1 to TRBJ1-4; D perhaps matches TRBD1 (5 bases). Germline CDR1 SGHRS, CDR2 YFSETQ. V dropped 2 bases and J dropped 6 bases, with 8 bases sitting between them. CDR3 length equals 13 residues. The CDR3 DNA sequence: TGCGCCAGCAGCTTTAGGGGCGATGAAAAACTGTTTTTT. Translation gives CASSFRGDEKLFF.

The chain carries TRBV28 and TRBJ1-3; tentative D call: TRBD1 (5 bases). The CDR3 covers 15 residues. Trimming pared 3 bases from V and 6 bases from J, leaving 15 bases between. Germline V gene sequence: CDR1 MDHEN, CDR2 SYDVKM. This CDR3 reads CASSLPRRGSNTIYF. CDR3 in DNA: TGTGCCAGCAGTTTGCCGCGGAGGGGCTCAAACACCATATATTTT.

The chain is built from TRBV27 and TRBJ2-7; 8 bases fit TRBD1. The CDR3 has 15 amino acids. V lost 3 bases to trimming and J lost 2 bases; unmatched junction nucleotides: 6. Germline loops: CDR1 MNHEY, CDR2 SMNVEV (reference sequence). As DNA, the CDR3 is TGTGCCAGCAGTTTCGGGACAGGTCAACCCTACGAGCAGTACTTC. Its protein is CASSFGTGQPYEQYF.

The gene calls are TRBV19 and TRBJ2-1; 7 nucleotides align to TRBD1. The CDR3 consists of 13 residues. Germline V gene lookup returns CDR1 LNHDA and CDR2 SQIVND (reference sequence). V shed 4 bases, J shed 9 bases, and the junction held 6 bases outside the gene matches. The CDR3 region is CASSTRQGPEQFF. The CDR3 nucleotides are TGTGCCAGTAGTACTAGACAGGGTCCTGAGCAGTTCTTC.

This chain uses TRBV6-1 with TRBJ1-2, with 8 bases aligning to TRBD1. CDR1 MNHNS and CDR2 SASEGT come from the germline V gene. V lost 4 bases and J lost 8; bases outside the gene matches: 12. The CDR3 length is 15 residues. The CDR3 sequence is CASSAETGVRRGYTF. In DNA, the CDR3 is TGTGCCAGCAGTGCTGAGACAGGGGTAAGAAGAGGCTACACCTTC.

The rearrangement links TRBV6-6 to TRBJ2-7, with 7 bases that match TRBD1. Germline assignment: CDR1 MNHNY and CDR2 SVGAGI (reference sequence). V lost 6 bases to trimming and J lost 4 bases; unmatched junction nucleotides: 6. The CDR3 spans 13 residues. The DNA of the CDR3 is TGTGCCAGCAGCTACCGGGACAGATACGAGCAGTACTTC. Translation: CASSYRDRYEQYF.

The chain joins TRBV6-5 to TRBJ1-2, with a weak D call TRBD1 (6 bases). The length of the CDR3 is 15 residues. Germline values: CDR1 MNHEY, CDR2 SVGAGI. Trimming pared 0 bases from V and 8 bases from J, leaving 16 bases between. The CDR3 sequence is CASSYSLRGQIGYTF. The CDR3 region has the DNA TGTGCCAGCAGTTACTCGCTGCGGGGGCAGATCGGCTACACCTTC.

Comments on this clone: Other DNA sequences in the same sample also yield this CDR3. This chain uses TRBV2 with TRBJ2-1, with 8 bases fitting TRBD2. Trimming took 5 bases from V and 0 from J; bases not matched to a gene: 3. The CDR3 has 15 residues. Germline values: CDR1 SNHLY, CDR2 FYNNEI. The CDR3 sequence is CASSPTSGSYNEQFF. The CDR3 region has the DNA TGTGCCAGCAGTCCTACTAGCGGCTCCTACAATGAGCAGTTCTTC.

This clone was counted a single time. CDR3 in amino acids: CASSLAQGAVTEAFF. The CDR3, as DNA: TGTGCCAGCAGCTTAGCACAGGGGGCCGTCACTGAAGCTTTCTTT. V is TRBV11-1 and J is TRBJ1-1; 9 nucleotides align to TRBD1. V shed 0 bases, J shed 4 bases, and the junction held 3 bases outside the gene matches. CDR3 length equals 15 residues. Germline CDR1 and CDR2: SGHAT and FQDESV (reference sequence).

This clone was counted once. The CDR3 coding sequence is TGTGCCAGCAGCTTAGAATTGACAGGGGGCTTGTACGAGCAGTACTTC. Translation: CASSLELTGGLYEQYF. The chain combines TRBV11-2 with TRBJ2-7; 10 nucleotides align to TRBD1. Per the germline V gene, CDR1 is SGHAT and CDR2 is FQNNGV. The ends lost 0 bases at V and 4 bases at J; junction bases unmatched: 6. This CDR3 spans 16 amino acids.

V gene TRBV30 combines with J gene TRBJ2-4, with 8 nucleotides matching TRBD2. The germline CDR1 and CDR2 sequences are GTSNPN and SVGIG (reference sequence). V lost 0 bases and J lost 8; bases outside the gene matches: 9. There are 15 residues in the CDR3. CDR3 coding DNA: TGTGCCTGGAGTGTTGGGCGGGGGGCTGGAGACATTCAGTACTTC. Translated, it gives CAWSVGRGAGDIQYF.

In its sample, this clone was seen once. The CDR3 DNA sequence: TGCGCCAGCAGAGTGGGGGGTAGCGGGGGGCCCCCCTACGAGCAGTACTTC. Amino acid sequence: CASRVGGSGGPPYEQYF. The chain recombines TRBV10-1 with TRBJ2-7; 10 positions agree with TRBD2. The V gene's germline CDR1 is WNHNN and CDR2 SYGVQD (reference sequence). This CDR3 comprises 17 residues. The V segment lost 6 bases and the J segment 2 bases; nucleotides outside the gene matches: 13.

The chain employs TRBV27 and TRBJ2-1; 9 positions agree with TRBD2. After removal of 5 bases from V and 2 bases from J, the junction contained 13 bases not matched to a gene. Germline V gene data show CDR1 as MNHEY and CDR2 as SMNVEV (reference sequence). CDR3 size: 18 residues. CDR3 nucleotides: TGTGCCAGCAGTCCCGTCTCCCCTCTAGCGGGGACCTACAATGAGCAGTTCTTC. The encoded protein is CASSPVSPLAGTYNEQFF.

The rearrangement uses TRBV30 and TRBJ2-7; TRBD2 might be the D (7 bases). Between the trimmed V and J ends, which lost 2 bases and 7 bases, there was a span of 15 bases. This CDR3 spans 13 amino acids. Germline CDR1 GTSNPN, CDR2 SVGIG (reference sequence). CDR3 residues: CAWSRGGVREQYF. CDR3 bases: TGTGCCTGGAGTCGAGGGGGGGTGCGGGAGCAGTACTTC.

CDR3 sequence: CSVSTGGVITDTQYF. The CDR3 nucleotides read TGCAGCGTTTCGACAGGGGGGGTAATCACAGATACGCAGTATTTT. The chain couples TRBV29-1 to TRBJ2-3; the match to TRBD1 covers 9 bases. V lost 5 bases to trimming and J lost 2 bases; unmatched junction nucleotides: 8. CDR1 is SQVTM and CDR2 is ANQGSEA in the germline V gene. CDR3 size: 15 residues.

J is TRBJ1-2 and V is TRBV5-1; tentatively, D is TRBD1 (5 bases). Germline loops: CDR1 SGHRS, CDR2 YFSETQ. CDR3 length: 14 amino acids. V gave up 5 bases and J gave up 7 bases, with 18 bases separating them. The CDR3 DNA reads TGCGCCAGCAGTCGTCCGGGGGACGAAAGTGGCTACACCTTC. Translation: CASSRPGDESGYTF.

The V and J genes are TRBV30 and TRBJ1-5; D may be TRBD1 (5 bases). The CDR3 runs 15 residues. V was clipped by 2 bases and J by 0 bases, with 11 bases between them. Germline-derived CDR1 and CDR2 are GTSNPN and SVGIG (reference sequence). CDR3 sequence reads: CAWSWSGISNQPQHF. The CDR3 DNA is TGTGCCTGGAGTTGGTCAGGGATTAGCAATCAGCCCCAGCATTTT.

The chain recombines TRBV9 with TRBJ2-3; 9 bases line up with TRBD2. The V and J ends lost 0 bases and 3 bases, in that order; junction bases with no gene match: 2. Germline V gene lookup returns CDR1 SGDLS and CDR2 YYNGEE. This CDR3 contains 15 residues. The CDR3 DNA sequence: TGTGCCAGCAGCGTAGGACTAGCGGTGACAGATACGCAGTATTTT. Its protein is CASSVGLAVTDTQYF.

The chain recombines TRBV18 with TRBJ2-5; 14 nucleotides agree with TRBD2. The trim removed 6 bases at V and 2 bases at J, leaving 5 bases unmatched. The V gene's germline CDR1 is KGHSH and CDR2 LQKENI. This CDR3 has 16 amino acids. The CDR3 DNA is TGTGCCAGCTCTCCGGGACTAGCGGGAGCGCAAGAGACCCAGTACTTC. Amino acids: CASSPGLAGAQETQYF.

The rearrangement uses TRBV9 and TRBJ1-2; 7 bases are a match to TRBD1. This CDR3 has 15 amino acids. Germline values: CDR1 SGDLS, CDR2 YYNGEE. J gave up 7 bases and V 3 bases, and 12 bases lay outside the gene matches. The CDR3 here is CASSGWEQGSGGYTF. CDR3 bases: TGTGCCAGCAGCGGATGGGAACAGGGGAGTGGTGGCTACACCTTC.

CDR3 sequence (DNA): TGTGCCAGCAGCTTAGCGACACATCAAGAGACCCAGTACTTC. This gives the protein CASSLATHQETQYF. J is TRBJ2-5 and V is TRBV11-2; no definite D call. Germline lookup yields CDR1 SGHAT and CDR2 FQNNGV. This CDR3 has 14 amino acids. V lost 1 base and J lost 2, with 8 bases in between.

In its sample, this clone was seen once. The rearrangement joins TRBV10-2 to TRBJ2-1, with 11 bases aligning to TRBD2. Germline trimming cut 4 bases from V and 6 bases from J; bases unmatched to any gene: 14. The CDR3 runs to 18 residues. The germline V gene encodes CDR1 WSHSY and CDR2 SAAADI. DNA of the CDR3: TGCGCCAGCAGTGCGCCCCCTAGCGGGAGGCTTGGCTTCAATGAGCAGTTCTTC. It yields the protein CASSAPPSGRLGFNEQFF.

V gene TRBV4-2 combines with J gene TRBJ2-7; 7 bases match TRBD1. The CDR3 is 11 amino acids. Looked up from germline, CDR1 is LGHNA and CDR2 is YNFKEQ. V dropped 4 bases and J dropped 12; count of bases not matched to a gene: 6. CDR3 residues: CASSPGTVSYF. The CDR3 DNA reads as TGTGCCAGCAGCCCTGGGACAGTTTCGTACTTC.

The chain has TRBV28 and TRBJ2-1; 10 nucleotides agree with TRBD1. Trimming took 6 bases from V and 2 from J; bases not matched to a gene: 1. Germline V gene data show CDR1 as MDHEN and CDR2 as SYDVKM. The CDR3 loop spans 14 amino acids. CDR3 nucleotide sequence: TGTGCCAGCAGGGGACAGGGGCCCTACAATGAGCAGTTCTTC. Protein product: CASRGQGPYNEQFF. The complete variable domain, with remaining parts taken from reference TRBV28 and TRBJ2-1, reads DVKVTQSSRYLVKRTGEKVFLECVQDMDHENMFWYRQDPGLGLRLIYFSYDVKMKEKGDIPEGYSVSREKKERFSLILESASTNQTSMYLCASRGQGPYNEQFFGPGTRLTVL.

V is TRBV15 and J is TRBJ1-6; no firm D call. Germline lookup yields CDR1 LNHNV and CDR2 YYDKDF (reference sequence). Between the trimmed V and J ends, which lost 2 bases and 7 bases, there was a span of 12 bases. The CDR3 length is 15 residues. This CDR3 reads CATSRSDTGNSPLHF. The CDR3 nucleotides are TGTGCCACCAGCAGATCCGACACGGGAAATTCACCCCTCCACTTT. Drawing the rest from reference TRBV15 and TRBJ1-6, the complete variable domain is DAMVIQNPRYQVTQFGKPVTLSCSQTLNHNVMYWYQQKSSQAPKLLFHYYDKDFNNEADTPDNFQSRRPNTSFCFLDIRSPGLGDTAMYLCATSRSDTGNSPLHFGNGTRLTVT.